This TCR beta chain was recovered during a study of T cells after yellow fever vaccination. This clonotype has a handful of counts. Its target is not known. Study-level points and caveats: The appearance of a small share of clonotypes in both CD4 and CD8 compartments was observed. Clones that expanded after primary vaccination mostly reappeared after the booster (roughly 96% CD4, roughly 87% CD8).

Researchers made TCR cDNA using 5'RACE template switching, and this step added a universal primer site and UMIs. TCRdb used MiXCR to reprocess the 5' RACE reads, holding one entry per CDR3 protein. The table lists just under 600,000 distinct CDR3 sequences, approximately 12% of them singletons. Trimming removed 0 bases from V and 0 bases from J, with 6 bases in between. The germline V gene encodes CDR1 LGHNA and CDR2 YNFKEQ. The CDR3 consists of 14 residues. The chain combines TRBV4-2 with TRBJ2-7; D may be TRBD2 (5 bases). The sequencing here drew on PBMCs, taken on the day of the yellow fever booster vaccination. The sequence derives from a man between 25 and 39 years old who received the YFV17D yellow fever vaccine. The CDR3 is CASSQDGSSYEQYF. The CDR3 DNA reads TGTGCCAGCAGCCAAGATGGGAGCTCCTACGAGCAGTACTTC.